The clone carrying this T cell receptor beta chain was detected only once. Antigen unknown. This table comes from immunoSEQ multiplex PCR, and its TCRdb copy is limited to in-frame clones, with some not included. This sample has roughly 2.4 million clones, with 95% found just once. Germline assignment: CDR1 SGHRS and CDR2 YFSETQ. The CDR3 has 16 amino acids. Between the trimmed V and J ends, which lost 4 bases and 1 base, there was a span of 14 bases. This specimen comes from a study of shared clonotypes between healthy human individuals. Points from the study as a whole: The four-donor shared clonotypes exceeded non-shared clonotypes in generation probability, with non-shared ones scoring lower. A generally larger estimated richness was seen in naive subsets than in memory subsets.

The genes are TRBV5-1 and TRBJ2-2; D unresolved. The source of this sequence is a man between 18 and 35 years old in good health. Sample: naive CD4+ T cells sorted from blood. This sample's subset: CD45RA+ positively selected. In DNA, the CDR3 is TGCGCCAGCAGCCCTATACCGGCGGAGAACACCGGGGAGCTGTTTTTT. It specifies CASSPIPAENTGELFF.